The clone carrying this T cell receptor beta chain has ten or more counts. Regarding time point: sample taken at primary tumor resection. CDR1 is SQVTM, CDR2 ANQGSEA, per germline. Trimming took off 4 bases at V and 10 bases at J, with 11 bases between the two ends. CDR3 length equals 11 residues. This entry belongs to a study of spatial heterogeneity in lung cancer. TCRdb re-analysed the 5' RACE reads in MiXCR, keeping a single row per CDR3 protein. The sample consists of fewer than 45,000 distinct CDR3 sequences, nearly 7% of them appearing once. The V call is TRBV29-1, the J call TRBJ2-1; D gene ambiguous. The specimen comprised PBMCs, sampled at surgery. The receptor was derived from a female donor with early-stage non-small cell lung cancer. Here the CDR3 reads CSVAGYGEQFF. For the CDR3, the DNA is TGCAGCGTTGCCGGGTATGGGGAGCAGTTCTTC.